A selection of T cell receptor beta chains follows, all from one sample in a study of shared clonotypes between healthy human individuals. The method was immunoSEQ multiplex PCR; TCRdb's version includes in-frame clones alone and lacks a portion of them. Of around 2.1 million clones in the sample, about 92% were seen once. The material sequenced was naive CD8+ T cells from PBMCs. The receptors were gathered from a man younger than 30 in good health. Some clones in this sample may be carry-over from other donors' samples. The CDR3 runs from the conserved cysteine through the conserved F or W. D genes are given only for firm matches. Clone size is not always given. Where it is, it says once, few, many or a class for expanded clones.

NA	TRBV5-1	TRBJ2-7	NA	CASSYSGTPQNTDEQYF	TGCGCCAGCAGCTACTCCGGGACACCCCAGAATACCGACGAGCAGTACTTC
NA	TRBV5-6	TRBJ1-2	TRBD1	CASSWTGNYGYTF	TGTGCCAGCAGCTGGACAGGGAACTATGGCTACACCTTC
NA	TRBV7-9	TRBJ2-4	NA	CASSLVGRNIQYF	TGTGCCAGCAGCTTAGTGGGTAGGAACATTCAGTACTTC
NA	TRBV27	TRBJ2-3	TRBD1	CASSLSTGRLRTQYF	TGTGCCAGCAGTCTTTCGACAGGGCGTCTACGTACGCAGTATTTT
NA	TRBV27	TRBJ2-2	NA	CASRPHLGRSNTGELFF	TGTGCCAGCAGGCCTCATTTGGGGCGGTCGAACACCGGGGAGCTGTTTTTT
NA	TRBV29-1	TRBJ1-2	NA	CSVVAGNGYTF	TGCAGCGTTGTAGCTGGGAATGGCTACACCTTC
NA	TRBV6-1	TRBJ2-5	NA	CASSEGGEMETQYF	TGTGCCAGCAGTGAAGGAGGGGAGATGGAGACCCAGTACTTC
NA	TRBV28	TRBJ1-1	TRBD1	CASSLRGGLMNTEAFF	TGTGCCAGCAGTTTAAGAGGGGGCCTCATGAACACTGAAGCTTTCTTT
NA	TRBV9	TRBJ2-3	NA	CASSAPVLTDTQYF	TGTGCCAGCAGCGCCCCTGTGCTCACAGATACGCAGTATTTT
few	TRBV27	TRBJ1-1	NA	CASSFWGNTEAFF	TGTGCCAGCAGTTTTTGGGGGAACACTGAAGCTTTCTTT
NA	TRBV27	TRBJ1-4	NA	CASSLYLYEKLFF	TGTGCCAGCAGTTTATACTTGTACGAAAAACTGTTTTTT
NA	TRBV2	TRBJ2-7	TRBD2	CASSLASGSVSPHEQYF	TGTGCCAGCAGCCTTGCTAGCGGGAGTGTATCCCCCCACGAGCAGTACTTC
NA	TRBV4-3	TRBJ2-1	TRBD2	CASSQEELAEDNEQFF	TGCGCCAGCAGCCAAGAAGAACTAGCGGAAGACAATGAGCAGTTCTTC
NA	TRBV5-8	TRBJ2-7	NA	CASSRIWWGVHEQYF	TGTGCCAGCAGCCGTATTTGGTGGGGAGTTCACGAGCAGTACTTC
NA	TRBV5-1	TRBJ2-7	TRBD2	CASSPGTGGYEQYF	TGCGCCAGCAGCCCCGGGACGGGAGGGTACGAGCAGTACTTC
NA	TRBV29-1	TRBJ2-2	NA	CSVGDGTNTGELFF	TGCAGCGTTGGTGACGGCACGAACACCGGGGAGCTGTTTTTT
NA	TRBV7-3	TRBJ2-3	NA	CASSLGASTDTQYF	TGTGCCAGCAGCTTAGGGGCTAGCACAGATACGCAGTATTTT
NA	TRBV28	TRBJ1-2	NA	CASTLGGVSGYTF	TGTGCCAGCACCCTAGGGGGGGTTTCTGGCTACACCTTC
NA	TRBV19	TRBJ1-2	NA	CASSIEWGSSRYGYTF	TGTGCCAGTAGTATAGAGTGGGGCAGCTCCCGGTATGGCTACACCTTC
NA	TRBV27	TRBJ2-7	TRBD1	CASSPHNRGGEQYF	TGTGCCAGCAGTCCACACAACAGGGGCGGCGAGCAGTACTTC
NA	TRBV7-2	TRBJ1-4	NA	CASSLGYRPVSDEKLFF	TGTGCCAGCAGCTTAGGGTACCGGCCAGTAAGCGATGAAAAACTGTTTTTT